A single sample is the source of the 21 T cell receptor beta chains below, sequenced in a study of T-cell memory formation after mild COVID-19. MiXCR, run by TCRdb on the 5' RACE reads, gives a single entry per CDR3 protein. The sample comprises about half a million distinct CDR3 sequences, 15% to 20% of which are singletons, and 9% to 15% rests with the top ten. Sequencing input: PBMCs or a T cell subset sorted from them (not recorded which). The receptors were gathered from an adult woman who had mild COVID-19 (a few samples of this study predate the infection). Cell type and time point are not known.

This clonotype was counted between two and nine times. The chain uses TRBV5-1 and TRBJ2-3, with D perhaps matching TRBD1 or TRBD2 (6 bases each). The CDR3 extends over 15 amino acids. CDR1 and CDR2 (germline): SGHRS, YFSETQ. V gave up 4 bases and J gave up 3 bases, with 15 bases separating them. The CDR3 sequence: CASSRLWGATDTQYF. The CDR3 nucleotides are TGCGCCAGCAGCCGACTATGGGGGGCGACAGATACGCAGTATTTT.

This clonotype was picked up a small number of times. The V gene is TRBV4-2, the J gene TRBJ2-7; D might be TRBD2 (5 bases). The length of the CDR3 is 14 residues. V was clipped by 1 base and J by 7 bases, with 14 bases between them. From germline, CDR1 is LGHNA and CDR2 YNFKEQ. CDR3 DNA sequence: TGTGCCAGCAGCCAAGTATCCCTAGCTCAAGAGCAGTACTTC. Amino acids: CASSQVSLAQEQYF.

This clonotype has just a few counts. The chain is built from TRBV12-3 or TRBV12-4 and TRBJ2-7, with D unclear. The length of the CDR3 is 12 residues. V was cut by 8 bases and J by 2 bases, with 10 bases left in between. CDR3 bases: TGTGCCAGCTTTTCCCCGCCCTACGAGCAGTACTTC. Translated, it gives CASFSPPYEQYF.

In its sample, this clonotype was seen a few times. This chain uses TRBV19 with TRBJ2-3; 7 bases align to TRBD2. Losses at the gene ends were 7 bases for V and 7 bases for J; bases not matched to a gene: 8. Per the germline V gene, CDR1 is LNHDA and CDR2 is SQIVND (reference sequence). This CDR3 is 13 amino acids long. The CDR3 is CASTASGAYTQYF. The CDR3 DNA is TGTGCCAGTACGGCTAGCGGAGCCTATACGCAGTATTTT. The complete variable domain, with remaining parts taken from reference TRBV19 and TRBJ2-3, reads DGGITQSPKYLFRKEGQNVTLSCEQNLNHDAMYWYRQDPGQGLRLIYYSQIVNDFQKGDIAEGYSVSREKKESFPLTVTSAQKNPTAFYLCASTASGAYTQYFGPGTRLTVL.

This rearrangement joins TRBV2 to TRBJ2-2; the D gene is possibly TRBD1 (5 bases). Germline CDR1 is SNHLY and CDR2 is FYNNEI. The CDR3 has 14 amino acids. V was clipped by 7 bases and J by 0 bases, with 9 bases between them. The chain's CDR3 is CASTQGSNTGELFF. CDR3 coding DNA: TGTGCCAGCACCCAGGGTTCGAACACCGGGGAGCTGTTTTTT.

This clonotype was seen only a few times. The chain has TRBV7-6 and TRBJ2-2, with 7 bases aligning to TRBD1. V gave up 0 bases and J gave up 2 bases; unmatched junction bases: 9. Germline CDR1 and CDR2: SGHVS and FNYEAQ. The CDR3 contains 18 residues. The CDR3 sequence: CASSLASPQGRNTGELFF. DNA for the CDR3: TGTGCCAGCAGCTTAGCGTCCCCACAGGGGCGAAACACCGGGGAGCTGTTTTTT. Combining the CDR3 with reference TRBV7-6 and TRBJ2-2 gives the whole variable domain GAGVSQSPRYKVTKRGQDVALRCDPISGHVSLYWYRQALGQGPEFLTYFNYEAQQDKSGLPNDRFSAERPEGSISTLTIQRTEQRDSAMYRCASSLASPQGRNTGELFFGEGSRLTVL.

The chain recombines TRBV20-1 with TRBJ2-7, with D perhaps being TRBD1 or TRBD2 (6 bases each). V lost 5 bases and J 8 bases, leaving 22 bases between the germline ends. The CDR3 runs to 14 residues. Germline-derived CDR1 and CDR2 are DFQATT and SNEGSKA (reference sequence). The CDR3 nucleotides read TGCAGTGCTTCTCAGGACAGCGGGCTGGGGCAGCAGTACTTC. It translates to CSASQDSGLGQQYF.

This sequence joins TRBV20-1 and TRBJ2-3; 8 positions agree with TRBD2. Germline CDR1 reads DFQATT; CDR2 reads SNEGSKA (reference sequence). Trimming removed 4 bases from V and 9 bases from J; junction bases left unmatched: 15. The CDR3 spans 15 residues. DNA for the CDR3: TGCAGTGCTAACCAGCGGGTAGCGGGAATTCACACGCAGTATTTT. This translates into CSANQRVAGIHTQYF.

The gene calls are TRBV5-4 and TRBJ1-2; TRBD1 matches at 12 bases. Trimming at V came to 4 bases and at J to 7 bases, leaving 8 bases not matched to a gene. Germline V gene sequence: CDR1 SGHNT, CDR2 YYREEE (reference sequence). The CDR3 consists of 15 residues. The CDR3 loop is CASSEGQGAQAGYTF. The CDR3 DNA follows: TGTGCCAGCAGCGAGGGACAGGGGGCTCAAGCTGGCTACACCTTC.

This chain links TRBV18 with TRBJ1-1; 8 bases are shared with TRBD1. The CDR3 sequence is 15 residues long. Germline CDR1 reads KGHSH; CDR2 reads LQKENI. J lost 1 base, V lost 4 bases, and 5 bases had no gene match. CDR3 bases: TGTGCCAGCTCACGAACAGGGGGGAAGAACACTGAAGCTTTCTTT. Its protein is CASSRTGGKNTEAFF.

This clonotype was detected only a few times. The CDR3 bases are TGTGCCAGCAGCCCAGCGGGGGGGCCTCTCAATGAGCAGTTCTTC. This translates into CASSPAGGPLNEQFF. The rearrangement joins TRBV7-9 to TRBJ2-1; TRBD2 aligns across 10 bases. The CDR3 length is 15 residues. The germline gives CDR1 SEHNR, CDR2 FQNEAQ (reference sequence). V shed 5 bases, J shed 6 bases, and the junction held 7 bases outside the gene matches.

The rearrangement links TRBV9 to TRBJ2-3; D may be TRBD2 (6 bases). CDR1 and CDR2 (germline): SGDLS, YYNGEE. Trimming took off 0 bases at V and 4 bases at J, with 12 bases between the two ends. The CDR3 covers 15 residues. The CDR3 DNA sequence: TGTGCCAGCAGCGTAGAGCCGGGGGTTCCAGATACGCAGTATTTT. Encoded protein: CASSVEPGVPDTQYF.

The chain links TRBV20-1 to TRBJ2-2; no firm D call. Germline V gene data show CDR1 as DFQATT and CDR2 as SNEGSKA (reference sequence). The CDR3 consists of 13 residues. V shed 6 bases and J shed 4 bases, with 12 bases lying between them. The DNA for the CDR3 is TGCAGTGCGCGGCGACTTGTCACCGGGGAGCTGTTTTTT. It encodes CSARRLVTGELFF.

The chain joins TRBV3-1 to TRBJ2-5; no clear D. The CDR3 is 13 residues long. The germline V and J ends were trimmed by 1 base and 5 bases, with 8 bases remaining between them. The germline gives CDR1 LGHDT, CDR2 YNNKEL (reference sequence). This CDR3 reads CASSQVSWETQYF. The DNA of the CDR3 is TGTGCCAGCAGCCAAGTATCCTGGGAGACCCAGTACTTC.

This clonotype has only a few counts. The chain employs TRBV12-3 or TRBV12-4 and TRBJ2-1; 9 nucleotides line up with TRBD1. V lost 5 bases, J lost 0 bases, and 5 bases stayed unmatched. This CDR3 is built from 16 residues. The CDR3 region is CASSPGQGSSYNEQFF. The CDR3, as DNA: TGTGCCAGCAGTCCCGGACAGGGGAGCTCCTACAATGAGCAGTTCTTC.

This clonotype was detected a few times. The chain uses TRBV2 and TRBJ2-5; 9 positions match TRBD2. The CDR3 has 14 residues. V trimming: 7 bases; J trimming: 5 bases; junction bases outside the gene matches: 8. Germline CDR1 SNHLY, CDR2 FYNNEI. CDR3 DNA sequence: TGTGCCAGCAAGGGCGGGGGGGCCGTTGAGACCCAGTACTTC. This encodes CASKGGGAVETQYF. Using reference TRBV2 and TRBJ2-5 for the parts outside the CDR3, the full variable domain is EPEVTQTPSHQVTQMGQEVILRCVPISNHLYFYWYRQILGQKVEFLVSFYNNEISEKSEIFDDQFSVERPDGSNFTLKIRSTKLEDSAMYFCASKGGGAVETQYFGPGTRLLVL.

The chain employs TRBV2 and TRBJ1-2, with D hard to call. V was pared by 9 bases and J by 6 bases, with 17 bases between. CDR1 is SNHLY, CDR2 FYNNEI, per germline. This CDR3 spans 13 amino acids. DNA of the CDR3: TGTGCCAGGAGCCGGGCCAAAAGGGATGGCTACACCTTC. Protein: CARSRAKRDGYTF.

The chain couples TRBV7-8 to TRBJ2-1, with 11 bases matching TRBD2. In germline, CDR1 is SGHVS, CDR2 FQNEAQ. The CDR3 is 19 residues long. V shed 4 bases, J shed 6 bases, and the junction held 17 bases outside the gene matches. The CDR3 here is CASSWPTSGSPAPRNEQFF. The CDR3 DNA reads TGTGCCAGCAGCTGGCCAACTAGCGGGAGTCCTGCCCCGCGCAATGAGCAGTTCTTC. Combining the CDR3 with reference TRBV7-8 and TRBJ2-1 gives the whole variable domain GAGVSQSPRYKVAKRGQDVALRCDPISGHVSLFWYQQALGQGPEFLTYFQNEAQLDKSGLPSDRFFAERPEGSVSTLKIQRTQQEDSAVYLCASSWPTSGSPAPRNEQFFGPGTRLTVL.

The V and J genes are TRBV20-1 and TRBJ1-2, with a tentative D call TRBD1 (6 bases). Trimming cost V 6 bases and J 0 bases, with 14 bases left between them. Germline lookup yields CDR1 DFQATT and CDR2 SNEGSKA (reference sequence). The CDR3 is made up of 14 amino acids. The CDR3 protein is CSALFGGSNYGYTF. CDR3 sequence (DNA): TGCAGTGCACTGTTCGGGGGCTCTAACTATGGCTACACCTTC.

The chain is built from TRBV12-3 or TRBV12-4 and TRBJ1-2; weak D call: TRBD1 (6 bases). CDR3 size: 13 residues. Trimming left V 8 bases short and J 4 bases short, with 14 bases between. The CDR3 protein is CASAKDRLYGYTF. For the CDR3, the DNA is TGTGCCAGCGCCAAGGACAGACTCTATGGCTACACCTTC.

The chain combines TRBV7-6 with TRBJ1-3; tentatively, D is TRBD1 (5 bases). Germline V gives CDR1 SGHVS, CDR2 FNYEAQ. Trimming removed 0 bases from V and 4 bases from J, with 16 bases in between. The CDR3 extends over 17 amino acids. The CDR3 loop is CASSLALRPGPGNTIYF. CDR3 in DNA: TGTGCCAGCAGCTTAGCCCTCCGGCCAGGGCCAGGAAACACCATATATTTT.